The rows below give T cell receptor beta chains drawn from one sample of a study of CD8 T cells in Susac syndrome. A single record per CDR3 protein comes from TCRdb applying MiXCR to the immunoSEQ multiplex PCR reads. The table has 150,000 to 200,000 distinct CDR3 sequences, 94% seen once. Sequencing was carried out using CD4+ T cells from PBMCs. These receptors all stem from a human donor with Susac syndrome. Each CDR3 is given with its conserved first and last residue. D genes are given only for firm matches. Size is omitted from some rows. Given values are once, few, many or a class for expanded clones.

TRBV11-2	.	.	TRBJ1-2	TGTGCCAGCAGCTTAGATTTACGAAACTATGGCTACACCTTC	CASSLDLRNYGYTF
TRBV11-2	.	TRBD1	TRBJ2-7	TGTGCCAGCAGCTTCCGACAGGGTCCCTACGAGCAGTACTTC	CASSFRQGPYEQYF
TRBV5-1	.	.	TRBJ1-1	TGCGCCAGCAGCTTGGATCGGACGCAAAACACTGAAGCTTTCTTT	CASSLDRTQNTEAFF
TRBV4-1	.	TRBD1	TRBJ2-7	TGCGCCAGCAGCCAAGATCTGCTATTAGGGGGCGGCCCCTACGAGCAGTACTTC	CASSQDLLLGGGPYEQYF
TRBV12-3/TRBV12-4	.	TRBD1	TRBJ1-5	TGTGCCAGCAGTTTGGACAGGGTCGATCAGCCCCAGCATTTT	CASSLDRVDQPQHF
TRBV7-3	.	.	TRBJ2-3	TGTGCCAGCAGCTTTGGGCTAGGAGGCACAGATACGCAGTATTTT	CASSFGLGGTDTQYF
TRBV24-1	.	.	TRBJ1-2	TGTGCCACCAGTGATTTGAACACCCTCTATGGCTACACCTTC	CATSDLNTLYGYTF
TRBV25-1	.	TRBD1	TRBJ2-1	TGTGCCAGCAGTGACCCGGGACAGGGGGAAATTGAGCAGTTCTTC	CASSDPGQGEIEQFF
TRBV7-8	.	TRBD2	TRBJ2-3	TGTGCCAGCAGCCCTCGGACTAGCAAGAGCACAGATACGCAGTATTTT	CASSPRTSKSTDTQYF
TRBV3-1	.	.	TRBJ2-7	TGTGCCAGCAGCCAAGAATGGTCCGGGGGCTCCTACGAGCAGTACTTC	CASSQEWSGGSYEQYF
TRBV6-5	.	TRBD1	TRBJ2-7	TGTGCCACCCTCGGGGACAGGGATAACTACGAGCAGTACTTC	CATLGDRDNYEQYF
TRBV29-1	.	.	TRBJ2-1	TGCAGCGTGGCGGGGTGGGGGTCACCATACAATGAGCAGTTCTTC	CSVAGWGSPYNEQFF
TRBV6-2/TRBV6-3	.	TRBD1	TRBJ1-2	TGTGCCAGCAGTTATGGGACAGGCTTTCGAGGCTACACCTTC	CASSYGTGFRGYTF
TRBV6-2/TRBV6-3	.	.	TRBJ2-4	TGTGCCAGCAGTTCAACTGGGGCCAAAAACATTCAGTACTTC	CASSSTGAKNIQYF
TRBV7-9	once	.	TRBJ2-5	TGTGCCAGCAGCCCGACGAGAGGGGACGAGACCCAGTACTTC	CASSPTRGDETQYF
TRBV12-3/TRBV12-4	once	TRBD2	TRBJ2-1	TGTGCCAGCAGTTTCGGACTAGCGGGGGTGGAGCAGTTCTTC	CASSFGLAGVEQFF